This TCR beta chain comes out of a study of radiation and T cells in renal cell carcinoma. The V gene end was trimmed by 3 bases and the J gene end by 5 bases; junction bases not matched to a gene: 5. The CDR3 sequence is 13 residues long. In germline, CDR1 is GTSNPN, CDR2 SVGIG (reference sequence). Study-level points and caveats: From baseline, blood top tumor clonotypes peaked at 2 weeks post-radiation. No pretreatment tumor biopsies were available for baseline clonotypes.

A remark on this clone: Antigen unknown.

Time point defined: blood 2 weeks post-SBRT. Treatment reported: 15 Gy SBRT to primary tumor, nephrectomy 4 weeks later. After SBRT, blood was collected at 2 and 4 weeks, plus baseline. Profiled with immunoSEQ multiplex PCR; TCRdb holds only in-frame clones, not every one. The sample records tens of thousands of clones, 80% to 90% being singletons. The TCR sequence derives from a woman in her forties or fifties with renal cell carcinoma. Specimen: blood, collected from a patient whose treatment included radiotherapy and nephrectomy. J is TRBJ2-5 and V is TRBV30; 8 nucleotides agree with TRBD1. The CDR3 sequence: CAWRTQGGETQYF. The CDR3 DNA reads as TGTGCCTGGAGGACACAGGGGGGTGAGACCCAGTACTTC.